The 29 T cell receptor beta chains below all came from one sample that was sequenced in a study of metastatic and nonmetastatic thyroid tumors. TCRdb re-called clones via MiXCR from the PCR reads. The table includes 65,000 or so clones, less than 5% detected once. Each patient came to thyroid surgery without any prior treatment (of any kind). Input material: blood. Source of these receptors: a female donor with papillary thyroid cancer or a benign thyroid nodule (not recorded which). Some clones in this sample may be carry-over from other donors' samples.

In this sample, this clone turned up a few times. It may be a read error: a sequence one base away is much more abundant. The CDR3 region is CASIRRQRYGYTF. In DNA, the CDR3 is TGTGCCAGCATCAGAAGACAGCGCTATGGCTACACCTTC. The chain carries TRBV3-1 and TRBJ1-2; possibly TRBD1 for D (5 bases). The CDR3 is 13 amino acids. Trimming left V 7 bases short and J 4 bases short, with 13 bases between. CDR1 and CDR2 (germline): LGHDT, YNNKEL (reference sequence).

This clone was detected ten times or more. The CDR3 loop reads CASSSTGPRFLSYNEQFF. In DNA form, the CDR3 reads TGCGCCAGCAGCTCGACAGGCCCTAGGTTTCTCTCCTACAATGAGCAGTTCTTC. This chain uses TRBV5-1 with TRBJ2-1; tentative D call: TRBD1 (6 bases). The germline gives CDR1 SGHRS, CDR2 YFSETQ. Trimming pared 3 bases from V and 0 bases from J, leaving 19 bases between. The CDR3 runs to 18 residues.

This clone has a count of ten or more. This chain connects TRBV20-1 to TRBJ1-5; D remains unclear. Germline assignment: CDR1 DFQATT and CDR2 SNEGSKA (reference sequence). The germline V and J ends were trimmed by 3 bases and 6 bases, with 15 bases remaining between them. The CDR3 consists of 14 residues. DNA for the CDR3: TGCAGTGCTAGTATCCCGACCATGCGTCAGCCCCAGCATTTT. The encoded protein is CSASIPTMRQPQHF.

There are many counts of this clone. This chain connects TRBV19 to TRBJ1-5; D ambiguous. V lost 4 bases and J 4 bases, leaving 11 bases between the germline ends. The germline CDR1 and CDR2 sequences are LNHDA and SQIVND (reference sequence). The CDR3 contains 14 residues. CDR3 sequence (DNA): TGTGCCAGTAGTACCGGACGGATAAATCAGCCCCAGCATTTT. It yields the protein CASSTGRINQPQHF.

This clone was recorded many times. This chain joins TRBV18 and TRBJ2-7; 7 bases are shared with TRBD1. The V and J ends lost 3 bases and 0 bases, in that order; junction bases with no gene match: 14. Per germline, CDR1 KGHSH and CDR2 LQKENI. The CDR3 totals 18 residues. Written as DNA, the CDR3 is TGTGCCAGCTCACCTACCCTACGGGACAGCCCTGTCTCCTACGAGCAGTACTTC. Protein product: CASSPTLRDSPVSYEQYF.

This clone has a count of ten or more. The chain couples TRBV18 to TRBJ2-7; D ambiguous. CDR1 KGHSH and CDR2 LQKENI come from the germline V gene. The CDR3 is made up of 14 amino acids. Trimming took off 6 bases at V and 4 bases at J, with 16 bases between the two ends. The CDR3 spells CASSVDVAQYEQYF. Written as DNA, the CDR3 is TGTGCCAGCTCCGTAGACGTAGCTCAGTACGAGCAGTACTTC.

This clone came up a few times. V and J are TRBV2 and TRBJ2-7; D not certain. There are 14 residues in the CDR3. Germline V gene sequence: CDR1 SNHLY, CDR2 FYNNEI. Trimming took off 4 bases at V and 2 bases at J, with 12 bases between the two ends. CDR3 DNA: TGTGCCAGCAGTGGCCAGGAACGACCCTACGAGCAGTACTTC. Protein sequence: CASSGQERPYEQYF.

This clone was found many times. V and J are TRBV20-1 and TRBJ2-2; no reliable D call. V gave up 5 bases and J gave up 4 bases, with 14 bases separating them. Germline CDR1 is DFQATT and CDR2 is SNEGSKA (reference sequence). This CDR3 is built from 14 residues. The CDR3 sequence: CSALWRRGTGELFF. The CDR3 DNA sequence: TGCAGTGCTTTATGGCGGAGAGGCACCGGGGAGCTGTTTTTT.

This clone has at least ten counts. CDR3: CASSEHTGDTDTQYF. The CDR3 nucleotides read TGTGCCAGCAGTGAACACACTGGGGACACAGATACGCAGTATTTT. The V gene is TRBV6-1, the J gene TRBJ2-3; D remains unclear. Germline V gives CDR1 MNHNS, CDR2 SASEGT. This CDR3 spans 15 amino acids. V was cut by 2 bases and J by 2 bases, with 11 bases left in between.

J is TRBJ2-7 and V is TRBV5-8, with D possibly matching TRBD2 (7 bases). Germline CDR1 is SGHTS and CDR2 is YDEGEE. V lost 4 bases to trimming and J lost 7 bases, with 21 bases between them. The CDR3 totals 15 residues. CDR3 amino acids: CASSPTGRGAGEQYF. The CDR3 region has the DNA TGTGCCAGCAGCCCTACGGGACGGGGGGCGGGTGAGCAGTACTTC.

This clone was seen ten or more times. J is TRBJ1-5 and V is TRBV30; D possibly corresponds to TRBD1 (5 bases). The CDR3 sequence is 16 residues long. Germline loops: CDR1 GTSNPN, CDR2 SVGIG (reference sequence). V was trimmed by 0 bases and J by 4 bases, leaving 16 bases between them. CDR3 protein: CAWSVGGAGPNQPQHF. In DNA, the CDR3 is TGTGCCTGGAGTGTAGGTGGGGCAGGGCCAAATCAGCCCCAGCATTTT.

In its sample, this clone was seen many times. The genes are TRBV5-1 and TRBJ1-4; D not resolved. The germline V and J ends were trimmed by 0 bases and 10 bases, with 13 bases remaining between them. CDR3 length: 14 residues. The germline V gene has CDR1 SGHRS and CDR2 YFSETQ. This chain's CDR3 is CASSLVKGEGKLFF. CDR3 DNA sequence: TGCGCCAGCAGCTTGGTTAAGGGCGAAGGAAAACTGTTTTTT.

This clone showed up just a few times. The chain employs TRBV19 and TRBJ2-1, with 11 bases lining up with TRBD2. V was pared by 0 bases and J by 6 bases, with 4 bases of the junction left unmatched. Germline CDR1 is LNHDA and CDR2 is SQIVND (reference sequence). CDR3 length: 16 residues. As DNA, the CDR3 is TGTGCCAGTAGTATAGATTTTGGACTAGCGGGCAATGAGCAGTTCTTC. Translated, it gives CASSIDFGLAGNEQFF.

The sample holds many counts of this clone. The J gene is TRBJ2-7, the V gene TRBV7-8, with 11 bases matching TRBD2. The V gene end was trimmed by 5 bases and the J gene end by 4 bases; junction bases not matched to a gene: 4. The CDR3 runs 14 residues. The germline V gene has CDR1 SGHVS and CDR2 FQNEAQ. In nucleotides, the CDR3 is TGTGCCAGCAGCCCGGGACTAGCGGCGTACGAGCAGTACTTC. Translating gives CASSPGLAAYEQYF.

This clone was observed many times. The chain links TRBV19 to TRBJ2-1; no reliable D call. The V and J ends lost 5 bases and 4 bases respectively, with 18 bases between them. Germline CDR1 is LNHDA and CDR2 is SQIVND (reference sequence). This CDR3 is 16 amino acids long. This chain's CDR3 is CASSPPRKSLYNEQFF. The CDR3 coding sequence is TGTGCCAGTAGTCCTCCCCGAAAATCACTTTACAATGAGCAGTTCTTC.

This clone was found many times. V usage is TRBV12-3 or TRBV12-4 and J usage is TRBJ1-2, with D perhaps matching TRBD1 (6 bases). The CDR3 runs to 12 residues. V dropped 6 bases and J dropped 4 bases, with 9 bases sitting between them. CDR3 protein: CASSRDIYGYTF. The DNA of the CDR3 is TGTGCCAGCAGCAGGGACATCTATGGCTACACCTTC.

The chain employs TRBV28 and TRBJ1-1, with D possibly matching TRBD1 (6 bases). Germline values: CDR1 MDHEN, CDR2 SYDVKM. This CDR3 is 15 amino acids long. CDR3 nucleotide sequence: TGTGCATCCGAATCTGAGGGGGGGGCTCTTACTGAAGCTTTCTTT. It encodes CASESEGGALTEAFF.

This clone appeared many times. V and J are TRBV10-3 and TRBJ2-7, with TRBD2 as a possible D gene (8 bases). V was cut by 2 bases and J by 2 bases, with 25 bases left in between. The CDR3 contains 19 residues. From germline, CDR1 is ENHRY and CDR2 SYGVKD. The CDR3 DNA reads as TGTGCCATCAGTGAGGGTCAGGGGGTCGTCAAGCGGGAGACCTACGAGCAGTACTTC. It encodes CAISEGQGVVKRETYEQYF.

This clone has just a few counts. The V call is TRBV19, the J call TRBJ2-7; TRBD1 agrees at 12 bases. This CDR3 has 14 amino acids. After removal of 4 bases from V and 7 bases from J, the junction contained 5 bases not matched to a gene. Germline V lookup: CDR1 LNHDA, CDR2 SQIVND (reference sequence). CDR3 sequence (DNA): TGTGCCAGTAGTACCGGGACAGGGGGCGAAGAGCAGTACTTC. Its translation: CASSTGTGGEEQYF. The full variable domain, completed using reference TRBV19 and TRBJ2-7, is DGGITQSPKYLFRKEGQNVTLSCEQNLNHDAMYWYRQDPGQGLRLIYYSQIVNDFQKGDIAEGYSVSREKKESFPLTVTSAQKNPTAFYLCASSTGTGGEEQYFGPGTRLTVT.

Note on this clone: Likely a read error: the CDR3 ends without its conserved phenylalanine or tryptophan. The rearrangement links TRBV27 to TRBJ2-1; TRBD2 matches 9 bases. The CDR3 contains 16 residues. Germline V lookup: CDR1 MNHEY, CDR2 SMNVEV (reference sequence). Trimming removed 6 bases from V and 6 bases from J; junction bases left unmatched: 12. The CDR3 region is CASSPGLAGGGNEQFL. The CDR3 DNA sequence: TGTGCCAGCAGCCCGGGACTAGCTGGAGGTGGCAATGAGCAGTTCCTC.

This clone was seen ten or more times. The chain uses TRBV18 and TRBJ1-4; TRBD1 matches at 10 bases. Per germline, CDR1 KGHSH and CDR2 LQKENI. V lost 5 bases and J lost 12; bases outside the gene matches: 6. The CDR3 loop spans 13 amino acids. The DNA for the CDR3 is TGTGCCAGCTCATCGGACAGGGGGGGGGAACTGTTTTTT. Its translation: CASSSDRGGELFF.

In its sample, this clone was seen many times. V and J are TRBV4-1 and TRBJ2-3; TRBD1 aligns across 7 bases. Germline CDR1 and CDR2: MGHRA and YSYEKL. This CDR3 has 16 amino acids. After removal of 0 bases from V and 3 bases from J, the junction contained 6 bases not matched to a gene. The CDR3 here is CASSQDSDRETDTQYF. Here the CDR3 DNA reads TGCGCCAGCAGCCAAGATAGTGACAGGGAGACAGATACGCAGTATTTT.

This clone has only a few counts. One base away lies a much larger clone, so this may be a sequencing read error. CDR3 DNA: TGTGCCAGCAGCTCCAGACTAGCGGGACTCTACGAGCAGCACTTC. Protein: CASSSRLAGLYEQHF. The genes are TRBV13 and TRBJ2-7, with 11 bases that match TRBD2. Germline V gene sequence: CDR1 PRHDT, CDR2 FYEKMQ (reference sequence). The CDR3 covers 15 residues.

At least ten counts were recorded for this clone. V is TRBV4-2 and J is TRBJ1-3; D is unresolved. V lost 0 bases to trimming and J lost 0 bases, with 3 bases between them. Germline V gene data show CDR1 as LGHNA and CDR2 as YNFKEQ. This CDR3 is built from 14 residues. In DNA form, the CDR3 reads TGTGCCAGCAGCCAAGATCTCTCTGGAAACACCATATATTTT. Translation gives CASSQDLSGNTIYF.

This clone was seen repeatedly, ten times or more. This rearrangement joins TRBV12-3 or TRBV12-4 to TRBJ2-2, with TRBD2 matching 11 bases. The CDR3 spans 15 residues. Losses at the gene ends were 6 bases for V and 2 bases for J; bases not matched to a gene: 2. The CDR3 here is CASSRLAGNTGELFF. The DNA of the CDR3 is TGTGCCAGCAGCCGACTAGCGGGAAACACCGGGGAGCTGTTTTTT.

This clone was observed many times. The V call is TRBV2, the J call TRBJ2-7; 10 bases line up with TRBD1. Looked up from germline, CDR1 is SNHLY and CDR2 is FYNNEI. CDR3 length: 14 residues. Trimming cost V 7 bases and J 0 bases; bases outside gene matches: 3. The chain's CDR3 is CASKGQGISYEQYF. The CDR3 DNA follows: TGTGCCAGCAAGGGACAGGGGATCTCCTACGAGCAGTACTTC.

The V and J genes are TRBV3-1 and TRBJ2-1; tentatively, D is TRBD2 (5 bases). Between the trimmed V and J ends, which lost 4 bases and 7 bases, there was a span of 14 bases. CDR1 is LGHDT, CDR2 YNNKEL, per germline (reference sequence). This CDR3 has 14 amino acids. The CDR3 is CASSLPGSQNEQFF. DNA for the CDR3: TGTGCCAGCAGCCTGCCGGGGTCTCAGAATGAGCAGTTCTTC.

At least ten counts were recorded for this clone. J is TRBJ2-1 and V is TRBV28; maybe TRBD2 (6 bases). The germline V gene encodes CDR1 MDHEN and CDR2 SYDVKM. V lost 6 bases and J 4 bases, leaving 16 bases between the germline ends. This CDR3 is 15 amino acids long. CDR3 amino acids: CASRNPPGGYNEQFF. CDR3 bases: TGTGCCAGCAGAAACCCCCCCGGGGGATACAATGAGCAGTTCTTC.

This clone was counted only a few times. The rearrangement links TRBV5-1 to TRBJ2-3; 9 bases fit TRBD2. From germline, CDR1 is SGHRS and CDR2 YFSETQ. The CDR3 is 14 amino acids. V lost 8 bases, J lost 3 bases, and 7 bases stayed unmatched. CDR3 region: CASGRAGGTDTQYF. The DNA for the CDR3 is TGCGCCAGTGGTCGAGCGGGAGGAACAGATACGCAGTATTTT.